This T cell receptor (beta chain) originates from a study of blood T cell repertoires in COVID-19. Clinical histories supplied by participants themselves formed the basis of cohort assignment. The germline V gene has CDR1 SEHNR and CDR2 FQNEAQ (reference sequence). The CDR3 spans 18 residues. V lost 2 bases, J lost 6 bases, and 11 bases stayed unmatched. Only in-frame clones appear in the TCRdb table, and some are missing; sequencing was by immunoSEQ multiplex PCR. The sample has a few hundred thousand clones; about nine tenths are singletons. This TCR derives from a woman aged 40 to 50 with acute COVID-19. This sequence joins TRBV7-9 and TRBJ2-1, with 12 positions matching TRBD2. The sequenced sample consisted of PBMCs or T cells enriched from blood (not recorded which). The CDR3 spells CASSLPIRLAGVRNEQFF. CDR3 DNA: TGTGCCAGCAGCTTACCAATCCGACTAGCGGGAGTACGCAATGAGCAGTTCTTC.